Sequencing of this TCR beta chain was carried out in a study of identical twins. This clonotype has just a few counts. Antigen unknown. V was cut by 0 bases and J by 5 bases, with 8 bases left in between. Germline CDR1 LGHNA, CDR2 YSLEER. The CDR3 totals 14 residues. General study results and limits: When twins shared out-of-frame alpha sequences, those sequences had excess low generation probability.

Template switching added a universal primer site; cDNA carried unique molecular identifiers. MiXCR, applied by TCRdb to the 5' RACE reads, yields one record per CDR3 protein. The sample lists around 250,000 distinct CDR3 sequences, approximately 8.3% occurring once. These data were also reused for a study on yellow fever vaccine responses in identical twins.

This sequence was found in a woman aged 18-29 years in good health. The chain has TRBV4-3 and TRBJ2-1; D is ambiguous. Source material: CD8+ T cells sorted from blood. CDR3 region: CASSQEQINNEQFF. CDR3 bases: TGCGCCAGCAGCCAAGAACAGATCAACAATGAGCAGTTCTTC.